These 10 T cell receptor beta chains were sequenced from one sample in a study of neurological immune-mediated disorders. TCRdb reprocessed the 5' RACE reads via MiXCR and lists one record per CDR3 protein. The table records about 84,000 distinct CDR3 sequences, 10% of them present only once. Sequenced sample: PBMCs. Every receptor here comes from a middle-aged man in good health.

This clonotype was recorded at least ten times. In nucleotides, the CDR3 is TGTGCCAGCAGTTTCGGGACTGAAGCTTTCTTT. Translating gives CASSFGTEAFF. The chain uses TRBV12-3 or TRBV12-4 and TRBJ1-1; D ambiguous. V gave up 3 bases and J gave up 5 bases, with 4 bases separating them. The CDR3 sequence is 11 residues long.

Many counts were recorded for this clonotype. The chain recombines TRBV7-2 with TRBJ1-1; D uncertain. Deletions cut 1 base from V and 1 base from J, with 7 bases between. The CDR3 length is 14 residues. CDR1 SGHTA and CDR2 FQGNSA come from the germline V gene. The CDR3 bases are TGTGCCAGCAGCTTAGTTGCAGGGAACACTGAAGCTTTCTTT. Translation gives CASSLVAGNTEAFF. Looking up the rest from reference TRBV7-2 and TRBJ1-1 gives the full variable domain: GAGVSQSPSNKVTEKGKDVELRCDPISGHTALYWYRQSLGQGLEFLIYFQGNSAPDKSGLPSDRFSAERTGGSVSTLTIQRTQQEDSAVYLCASSLVAGNTEAFFGQGTRLTVV.

This clonotype was recorded many times. The chain joins TRBV7-9 to TRBJ1-1; D perhaps matches TRBD1 (6 bases). This CDR3 has 15 residues. Germline V gives CDR1 SEHNR, CDR2 FQNEAQ (reference sequence). V lost 5 bases and J 1 base, leaving 14 bases between the germline ends. The CDR3 sequence: CASSAIWTANTEAFF. The CDR3 DNA reads as TGTGCCAGCAGCGCAATATGGACAGCGAACACTGAAGCTTTCTTT.

The V call is TRBV25-1, the J call TRBJ1-5; possibly TRBD1 for D (6 bases). Germline V lookup: CDR1 MGHDK, CDR2 SYGVNS. Trimming took off 1 base at V and 4 bases at J, with 20 bases between the two ends. This CDR3 has 18 residues. The CDR3 bases are TGTGCCAGCAGTGAATTCGAAGGGGAGGACAGACGGAATCAGCCCCAGCATTTT. Protein: CASSEFEGEDRRNQPQHF.

This clonotype was recorded at least ten times. This chain joins TRBV7-9 and TRBJ2-3; unclear D gene. The CDR3 totals 17 residues. Germline V lookup: CDR1 SEHNR, CDR2 FQNEAQ (reference sequence). Trimming took 5 bases from V and 1 from J, leaving 19 bases between them. The CDR3 spells CASSQSLVGPRTDTQYF. As DNA, the CDR3 is TGTGCCAGCAGCCAATCCCTCGTAGGGCCCCGCACAGATACGCAGTATTTT.

This clonotype was seen at least ten times. This chain connects TRBV3-1 to TRBJ1-1; D not certain. V gave up 1 base and J gave up 10 bases, with 16 bases separating them. This CDR3 has 14 amino acids. Germline loops: CDR1 LGHDT, CDR2 YNNKEL (reference sequence). The CDR3 region is CASSQADGFGGAFF. The CDR3 DNA sequence: TGTGCCAGCAGCCAAGCCGACGGGTTTGGAGGAGCTTTCTTT.

This clonotype was seen at least ten times. V usage is TRBV3-1 and J usage is TRBJ1-2; possibly TRBD1 for D (5 bases). Trimming pared 2 bases from V and 5 bases from J, leaving 9 bases between. Per the germline V gene, CDR1 is LGHDT and CDR2 is YNNKEL (reference sequence). The CDR3 length is 13 residues. The CDR3 reads CASSQTRGYGYTF. CDR3 sequence (DNA): TGTGCCAGCAGCCAAACGCGGGGGTATGGCTACACCTTC.

This clonotype was counted ten times or more. CDR3 protein: CASSLVGGDQETQYF. Here the CDR3 DNA reads TGCGCCAGCAGCTTGGTAGGGGGGGACCAAGAGACCCAGTACTTC. The gene calls are TRBV5-1 and TRBJ2-5; a weak D match, TRBD2 (7 bases). V shed 0 bases and J shed 0 bases, with 9 bases lying between them. The CDR3 consists of 15 residues. CDR1 SGHRS and CDR2 YFSETQ come from the germline V gene.

The rearrangement joins TRBV7-3 to TRBJ2-2; D uncertain. CDR3 length: 15 amino acids. Germline V gene lookup returns CDR1 SGHTA and CDR2 FQGTGA. V was pared by 5 bases and J by 2 bases, with 12 bases between. CDR3 coding DNA: TGTGCCAGCAGCCCGAATCGGCATAACACCGGGGAGCTGTTTTTT. Its protein product is CASSPNRHNTGELFF. Full variable domain (rest looked up from reference TRBV7-3 and TRBJ2-2): GAGVSQTPSNKVTEKGKYVELRCDPISGHTALYWYRQSLGQGPEFLIYFQGTGAADDSGLPNDRFFAVRPEGSVSTLKIQRTERGDSAVYLCASSPNRHNTGELFFGEGSRLTVL.

This clonotype was seen ten or more times. The V call is TRBV18, the J call TRBJ2-3; D call uncertain. Germline values: CDR1 KGHSH, CDR2 LQKENI. V was clipped by 3 bases and J by 5 bases, with 9 bases between them. This CDR3 contains 13 residues. The CDR3: CASSPVPGDTQYF. For the CDR3, the DNA is TGTGCCAGCTCACCCGTCCCGGGAGATACGCAGTATTTT.